The 9 T cell receptor beta chains below come from one sample, sequenced in a study of T cell responses to AZD1222 COVID-19 vaccine. Data came from immunoSEQ multiplex PCR; TCRdb stores just in-frame clones and leaves some out. The sample lists 150,000 or so clones, about 87% occurring once. Source: peripheral blood, taken on day 0 of AZD1222 vaccination. Receptor source: an adult in good health.

The rearrangement uses TRBV6-1 and TRBJ1-6; no clear D gene. The CDR3 sequence is 13 residues long. Trimming removed 0 bases at V and 8 bases at J, with 5 bases between. Per the germline V gene, CDR1 is MNHNS and CDR2 is SASEGT. The CDR3 loop is CASSEAGDSPLHF. In DNA, the CDR3 is TGTGCCAGCAGTGAAGCTGGGGATTCACCCCTCCACTTT.

This chain links TRBV5-4 with TRBJ2-1; TRBD2 might be the D (7 bases). The CDR3 has 15 amino acids. Trimming removed 2 bases from V and 4 bases from J, with 13 bases in between. CDR1 and CDR2 (germline): SGHNT, YYREEE (reference sequence). The CDR3 DNA follows: TGTGCCAGCAGCTTAGGCGGGGGCCGGTACAATGAGCAGTTCTTC. Protein sequence: CASSLGGGRYNEQFF.

The chain carries TRBV19 and TRBJ1-2; D is ambiguous. V dropped 3 bases and J dropped 4 bases, with 12 bases sitting between them. The CDR3 is 14 amino acids. Germline V lookup: CDR1 LNHDA, CDR2 SQIVND (reference sequence). Here the CDR3 reads CASSIGISGYGYTF. CDR3 coding DNA: TGTGCCAGTAGTATCGGGATTAGTGGCTATGGCTACACCTTC.

The chain is built from TRBV6-2 or TRBV6-3 and TRBJ1-5; D perhaps matches TRBD1 (5 bases). V lost 2 bases and J lost 7, with 12 bases in between. The CDR3 is 14 residues long. Germline-derived CDR1 and CDR2 are MNHEY and SVGEGT. In DNA, the CDR3 is TGTGCCAGCAGTTACCGAGGGGTCGGGCAGCCCCAGCATTTT. It codes for CASSYRGVGQPQHF.

The genes are TRBV6-5 and TRBJ1-2; 9 nucleotides align to TRBD1. The ends lost 1 base at V and 6 bases at J; junction bases unmatched: 9. CDR3 size: 16 residues. In germline, CDR1 is MNHEY, CDR2 SVGAGI. This CDR3 reads CASSYLQGAAVNGYTF. The CDR3 DNA reads TGTGCCAGCAGTTACTTACAGGGGGCGGCTGTAAATGGCTACACCTTC.

The chain links TRBV4-3 to TRBJ1-2; D uncertain. The V gene lost 4 bases and the J gene lost 7 bases, with 19 bases spanning the gap. Germline assignment: CDR1 LGHNA and CDR2 YSLEER. The CDR3 has 15 residues. The CDR3 DNA reads TGCGCCAGCAGCCTCTCCGGGCCCCTAGCTAGTGGCTACACCTTC. It specifies CASSLSGPLASGYTF.

V usage is TRBV12-3 or TRBV12-4 and J usage is TRBJ2-5; no clear D. V was clipped by 6 bases and J by 5 bases, with 10 bases between them. The CDR3 extends over 12 amino acids. As DNA, the CDR3 is TGTGCCAGCAGCGTCACCCCCGAGACCCAGTACTTC. It translates to CASSVTPETQYF.

The V gene is TRBV12-3 or TRBV12-4, the J gene TRBJ1-1, with 9 bases aligning to TRBD1. The CDR3 has 13 residues. Trimming took 6 bases from V and 5 from J; bases not matched to a gene: 4. The CDR3 DNA reads TGTGCCAGCAGGGGACAGGGAGGGACTGAAGCTTTCTTT. Its protein product is CASRGQGGTEAFF.

The rearrangement joins TRBV5-4 to TRBJ1-6, with a tentative D call TRBD1 (5 bases). The CDR3 loop spans 15 amino acids. Per the germline V gene, CDR1 is SGHNT and CDR2 is YYREEE (reference sequence). V was cut by 4 bases and J by 6 bases, with 14 bases left in between. This CDR3 is CASSRDSGSNSPLHF. CDR3 sequence (DNA): TGTGCCAGCAGCCGGGACTCGGGTTCTAATTCACCCCTCCACTTT.